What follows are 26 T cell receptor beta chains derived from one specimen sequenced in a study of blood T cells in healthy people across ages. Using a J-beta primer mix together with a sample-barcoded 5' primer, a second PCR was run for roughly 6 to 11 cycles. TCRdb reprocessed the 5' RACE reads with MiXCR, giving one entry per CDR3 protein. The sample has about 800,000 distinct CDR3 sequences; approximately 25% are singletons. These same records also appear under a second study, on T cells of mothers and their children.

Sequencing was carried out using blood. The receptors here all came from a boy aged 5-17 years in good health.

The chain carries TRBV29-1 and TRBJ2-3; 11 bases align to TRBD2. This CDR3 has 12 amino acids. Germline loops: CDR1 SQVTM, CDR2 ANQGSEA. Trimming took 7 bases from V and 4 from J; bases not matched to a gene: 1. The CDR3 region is CSGLAGPDTQYF. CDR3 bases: TGCAGCGGACTAGCGGGGCCAGATACGCAGTATTTT.

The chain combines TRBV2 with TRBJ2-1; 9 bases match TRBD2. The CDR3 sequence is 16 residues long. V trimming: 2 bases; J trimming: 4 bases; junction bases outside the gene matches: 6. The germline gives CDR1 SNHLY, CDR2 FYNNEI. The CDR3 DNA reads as TGTGCCAGCAGTGAATCACGGCTAGCGGGGTACAATGAGCAGTTCTTC. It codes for CASSESRLAGYNEQFF.

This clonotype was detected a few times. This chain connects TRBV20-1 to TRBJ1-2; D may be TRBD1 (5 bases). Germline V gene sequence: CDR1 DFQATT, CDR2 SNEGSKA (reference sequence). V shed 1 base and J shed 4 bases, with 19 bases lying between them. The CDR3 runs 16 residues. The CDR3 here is CSARAVLQGLVYGYTF. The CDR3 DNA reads TGCAGTGCTAGAGCTGTACTTCAGGGTTTAGTCTATGGCTACACCTTC.

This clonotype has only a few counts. This chain's CDR3 is CASSKGTGDDEQYF. The CDR3 DNA is TGTGCCAGCAGCAAAGGGACAGGGGACGACGAGCAGTACTTC. The chain has TRBV21-1 and TRBJ2-7; the listed D gene, TRBD1, was not tested against the DNA. TRBV21-1 is a documented pseudogene. There are 14 residues in the CDR3.

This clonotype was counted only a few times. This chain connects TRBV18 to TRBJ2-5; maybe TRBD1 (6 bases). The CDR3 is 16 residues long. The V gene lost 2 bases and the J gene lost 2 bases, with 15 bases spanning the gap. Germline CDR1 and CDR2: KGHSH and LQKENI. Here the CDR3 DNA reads TGTGCCAGCTCACCAATCCCGGGACAACTGCAAGAGACCCAGTACTTC. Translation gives CASSPIPGQLQETQYF.

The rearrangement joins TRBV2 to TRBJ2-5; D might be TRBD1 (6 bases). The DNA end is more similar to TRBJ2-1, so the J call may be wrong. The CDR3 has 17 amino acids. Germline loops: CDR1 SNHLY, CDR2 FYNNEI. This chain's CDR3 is CASSEALRGGPYNEQFF. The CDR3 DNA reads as TGTGCCAGCAGTGAAGCGCTTCGAGGGGGTCCGTACAATGAGCAGTTCTTC.

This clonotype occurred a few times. CDR3 nucleotide sequence: TGTGCCAGCAGCGTAGACGGGGCTCCCACCTACGAGCAGTACTTC. Its translation is CASSVDGAPTYEQYF. V is TRBV9 and J is TRBJ2-7; D is tentatively TRBD1 or TRBD2 (5 bases each). Germline V lookup: CDR1 SGDLS, CDR2 YYNGEE. The CDR3 has 15 residues. Trimming stripped 0 bases from V and 2 bases from J, with 12 bases between.

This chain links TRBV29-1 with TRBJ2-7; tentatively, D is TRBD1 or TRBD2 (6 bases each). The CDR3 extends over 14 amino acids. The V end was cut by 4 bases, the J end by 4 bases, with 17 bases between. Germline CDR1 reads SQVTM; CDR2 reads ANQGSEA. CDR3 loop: CSVGGGRGGYEQYF. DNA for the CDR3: TGCAGCGTTGGTGGGGGCAGGGGAGGTTACGAGCAGTACTTC.

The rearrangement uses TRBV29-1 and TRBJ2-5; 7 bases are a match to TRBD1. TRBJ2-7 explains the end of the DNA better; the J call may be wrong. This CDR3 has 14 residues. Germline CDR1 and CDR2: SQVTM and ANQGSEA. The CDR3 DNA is TGCAGCGTTGAAAAGGGGGCAGGGTCCTACGAGCAGTACTTC. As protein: CSVEKGAGSYEQYF.

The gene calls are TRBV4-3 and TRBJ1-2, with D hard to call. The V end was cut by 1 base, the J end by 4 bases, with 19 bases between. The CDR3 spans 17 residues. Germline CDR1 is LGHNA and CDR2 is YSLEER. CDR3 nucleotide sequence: TGCGCCAGCAGCCAAGCTAATATGAGCCTTGGAATCTATGGCTACACCTTC. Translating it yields CASSQANMSLGIYGYTF.

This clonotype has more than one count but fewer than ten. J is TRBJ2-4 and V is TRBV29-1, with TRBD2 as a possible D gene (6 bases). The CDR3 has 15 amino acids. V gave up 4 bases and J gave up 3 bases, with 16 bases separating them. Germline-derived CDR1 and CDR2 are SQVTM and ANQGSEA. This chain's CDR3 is CSVAYSGGDKNIQYF. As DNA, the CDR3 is TGCAGCGTTGCGTATTCAGGAGGGGACAAAAACATTCAGTACTTC. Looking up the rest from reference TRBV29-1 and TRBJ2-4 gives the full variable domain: SAVISQKPSRDICQRGTSLTIQCQVDSQVTMMFWYRQQPGQSLTLIATANQGSEATYESGFVIDKFPISRPNLTFSTLTVSNMSPEDSSIYLCSVAYSGGDKNIQYFGAGTRLSVL.

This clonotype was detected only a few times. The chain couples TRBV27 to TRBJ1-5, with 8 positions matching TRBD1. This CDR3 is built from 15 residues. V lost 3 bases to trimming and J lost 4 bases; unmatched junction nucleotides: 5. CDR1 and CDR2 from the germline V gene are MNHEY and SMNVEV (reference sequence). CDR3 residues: CASSLTRQGNQPQHF. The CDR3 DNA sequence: TGTGCCAGCAGTTTGACTAGACAGGGGAATCAGCCCCAGCATTTT.

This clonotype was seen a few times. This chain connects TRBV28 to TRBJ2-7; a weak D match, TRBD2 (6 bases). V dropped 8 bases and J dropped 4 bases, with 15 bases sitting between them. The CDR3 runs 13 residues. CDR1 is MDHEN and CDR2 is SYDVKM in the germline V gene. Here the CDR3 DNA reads TGTGCCAGCTTGCGGAGGGATATTTACGAGCAGTACTTC. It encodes CASLRRDIYEQYF.

The CDR3 protein is CASSLEWDRTTDTQYF. The CDR3 DNA reads as TGTGCCAGCAGCTTGGAGTGGGACAGAACCACAGATACGCAGTATTTT. The chain recombines TRBV5-6 with TRBJ2-3; 7 bases match TRBD1. This CDR3 contains 16 residues. V dropped 0 bases and J dropped 2; count of bases not matched to a gene: 6. Germline V gene lookup returns CDR1 SGHDT and CDR2 YYEEEE.

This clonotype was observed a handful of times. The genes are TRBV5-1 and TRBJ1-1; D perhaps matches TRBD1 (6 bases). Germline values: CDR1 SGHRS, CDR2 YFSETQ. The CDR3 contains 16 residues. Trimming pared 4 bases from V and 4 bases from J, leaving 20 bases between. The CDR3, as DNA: TGCGCCAGCAGCCCATTTCAAGGGGGTTGGGGCACTGAAGCTTTCTTT. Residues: CASSPFQGGWGTEAFF.

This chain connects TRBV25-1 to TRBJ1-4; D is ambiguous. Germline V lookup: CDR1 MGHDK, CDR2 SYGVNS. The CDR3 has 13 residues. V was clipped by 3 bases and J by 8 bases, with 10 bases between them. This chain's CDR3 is CASSEDFGEKLFF. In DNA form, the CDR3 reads TGTGCCAGCAGTGAGGATTTTGGGGAAAAACTGTTTTTT. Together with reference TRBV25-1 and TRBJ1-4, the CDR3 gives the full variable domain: EADIYQTPRYLVIGTGKKITLECSQTMGHDKMYWYQQDPGMELHLIHYSYGVNSTEKGDLSSESTVSRIRTEHFPLTLESARPSHTSQYLCASSEDFGEKLFFGSGTQLSVL.

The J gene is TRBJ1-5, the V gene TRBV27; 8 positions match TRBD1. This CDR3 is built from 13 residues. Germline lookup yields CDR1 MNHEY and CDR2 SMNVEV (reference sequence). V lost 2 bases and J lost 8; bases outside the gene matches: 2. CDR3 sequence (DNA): TGTGCCAGCAGTTTACAGGGGGCAGAGCCCCAGCATTTT. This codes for CASSLQGAEPQHF.

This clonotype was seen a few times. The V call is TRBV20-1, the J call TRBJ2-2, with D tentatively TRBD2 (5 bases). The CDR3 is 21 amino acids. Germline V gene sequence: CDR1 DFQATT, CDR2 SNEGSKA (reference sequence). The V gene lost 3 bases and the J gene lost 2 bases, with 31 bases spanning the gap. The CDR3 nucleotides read TGCAGTGCTAGTAACGTCTGGGCCGGAGGACTTAGCCTATCTAACACCGGGGAGCTGTTTTTT. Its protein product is CSASNVWAGGLSLSNTGELFF.

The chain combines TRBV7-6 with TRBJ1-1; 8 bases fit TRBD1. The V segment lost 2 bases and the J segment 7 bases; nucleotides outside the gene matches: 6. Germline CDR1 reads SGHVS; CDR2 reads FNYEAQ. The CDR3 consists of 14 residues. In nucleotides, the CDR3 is TGTGCCAGCAGCTTAAGTGGACAGGGAGGTGAAGCTTTCTTT. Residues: CASSLSGQGGEAFF.

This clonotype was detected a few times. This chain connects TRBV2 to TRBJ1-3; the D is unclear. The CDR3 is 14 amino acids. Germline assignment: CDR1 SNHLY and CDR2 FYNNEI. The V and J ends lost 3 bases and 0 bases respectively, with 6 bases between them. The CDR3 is CASSEEISGNTIYF. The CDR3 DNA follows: TGTGCCAGCAGTGAGGAAATCTCTGGAAACACCATATATTTT.

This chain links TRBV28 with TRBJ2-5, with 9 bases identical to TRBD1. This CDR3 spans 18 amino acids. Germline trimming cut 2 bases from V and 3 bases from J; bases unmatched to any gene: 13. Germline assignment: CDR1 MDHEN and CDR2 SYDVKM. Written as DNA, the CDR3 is TGTGCCAGCAGTTTACTATCAGTGACCGGGACAGGGAAAGAGACCCAGTACTTC. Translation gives CASSLLSVTGTGKETQYF.

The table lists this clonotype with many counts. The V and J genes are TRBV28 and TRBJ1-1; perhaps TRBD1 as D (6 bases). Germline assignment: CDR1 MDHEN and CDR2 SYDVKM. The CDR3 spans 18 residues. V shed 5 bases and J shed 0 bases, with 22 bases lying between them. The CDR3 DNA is TGTGCCAGCAGTCCTATCTCTCTTCAGGGGACCATGAACACTGAAGCTTTCTTT. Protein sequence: CASSPISLQGTMNTEAFF.

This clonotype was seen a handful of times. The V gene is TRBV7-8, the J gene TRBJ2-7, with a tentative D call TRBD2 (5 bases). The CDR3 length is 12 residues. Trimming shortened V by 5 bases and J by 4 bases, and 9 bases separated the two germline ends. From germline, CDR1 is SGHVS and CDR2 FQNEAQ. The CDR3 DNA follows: TGTGCCAGCAGCCAGACTATTTACGAGCAGTACTTC. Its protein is CASSQTIYEQYF.

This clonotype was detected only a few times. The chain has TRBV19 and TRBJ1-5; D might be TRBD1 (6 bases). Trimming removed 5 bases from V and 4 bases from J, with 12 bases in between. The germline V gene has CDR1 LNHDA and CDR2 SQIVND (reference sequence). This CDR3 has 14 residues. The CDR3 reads CASSPAGANQPQHF. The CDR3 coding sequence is TGTGCCAGTAGTCCGGCAGGGGCGAATCAGCCCCAGCATTTT. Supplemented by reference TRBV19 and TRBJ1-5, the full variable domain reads DGGITQSPKYLFRKEGQNVTLSCEQNLNHDAMYWYRQDPGQGLRLIYYSQIVNDFQKGDIAEGYSVSREKKESFPLTVTSAQKNPTAFYLCASSPAGANQPQHFGDGTRLSIL.

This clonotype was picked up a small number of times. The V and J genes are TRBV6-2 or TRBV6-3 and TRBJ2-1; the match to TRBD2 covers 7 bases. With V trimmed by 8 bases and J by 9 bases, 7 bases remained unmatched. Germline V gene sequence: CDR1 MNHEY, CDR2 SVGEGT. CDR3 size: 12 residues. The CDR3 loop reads CASRRDYVEQFF. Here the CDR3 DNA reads TGTGCCAGCCGCCGGGACTACGTTGAGCAGTTCTTC.

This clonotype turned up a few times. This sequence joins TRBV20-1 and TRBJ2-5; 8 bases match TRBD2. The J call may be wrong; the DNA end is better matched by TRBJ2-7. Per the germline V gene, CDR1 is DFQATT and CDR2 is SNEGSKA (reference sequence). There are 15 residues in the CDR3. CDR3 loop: CSARKLSSGLDEQYF. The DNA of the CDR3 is TGCAGTGCTAGAAAATTGTCTAGCGGGCTCGACGAGCAGTACTTC.